What follows are 10 T cell receptor beta chains derived from one specimen sequenced in a study of blood T cell repertoires in COVID-19. Only in-frame clones appear in the TCRdb table, and some are missing; sequencing was by immunoSEQ multiplex PCR. Of about 160,000 clones listed, over 70% were seen once; the top ten hold roughly 3.4%. Sequenced sample: PBMCs or T cells enriched from blood (not recorded which). The receptor source for this set is a woman aged 55-69 years who had recovered from COVID-19.

The V call is TRBV9, the J call TRBJ2-1; the match to TRBD2 covers 11 bases. CDR1 is SGDLS, CDR2 YYNGEE, per germline. The CDR3 length is 17 residues. V lost 0 bases to trimming and J lost 5 bases; unmatched junction nucleotides: 7. The CDR3 sequence is CASSVAPTSGGDNEQFF. The CDR3 nucleotides read TGTGCCAGCAGCGTAGCCCCTACTAGCGGGGGAGACAATGAGCAGTTCTTC.

V and J are TRBV5-1 and TRBJ2-7; 7 bases match TRBD1. V shed 4 bases, J shed 2 bases, and the junction held 12 bases outside the gene matches. Germline lookup yields CDR1 SGHRS and CDR2 YFSETQ. The CDR3 covers 16 residues. The DNA for the CDR3 is TGCGCCAGCAGCCGAACTACAGGGGAAGCCACCTACGAGCAGTACTTC. It encodes CASSRTTGEATYEQYF.

This chain links TRBV7-9 with TRBJ1-2, with D maybe TRBD1 (6 bases). The germline V and J ends were trimmed by 5 bases and 7 bases, with 17 bases remaining between them. The CDR3 sequence is 14 residues long. Germline CDR1 is SEHNR and CDR2 is FQNEAQ (reference sequence). In DNA form, the CDR3 reads TGTGCCAGCAGCCTATGGAATACAGGGACTGGCTACACCTTC. This codes for CASSLWNTGTGYTF.

V and J are TRBV6-5 and TRBJ1-2, with unresolved D. Germline CDR1 reads MNHEY; CDR2 reads SVGAGI. The CDR3 is made up of 14 amino acids. Trimming removed 4 bases from V and 0 bases from J, with 9 bases in between. The CDR3, as DNA: TGTGCCAGCAGTTCTATTTCACCTAACTATGGCTACACCTTC. It specifies CASSSISPNYGYTF.

DNA of the CDR3: TGTGCCAGCAAAATCCGGGGGGGTATAGATACGCAGTATTTT. Translating gives CASKIRGGIDTQYF. The genes are TRBV7-2 and TRBJ2-3, with 8 bases fitting TRBD2. V shed 7 bases, J shed 5 bases, and the junction held 8 bases outside the gene matches. Germline V gene data show CDR1 as SGHTA and CDR2 as FQGNSA. The length of the CDR3 is 14 residues.

The rearrangement links TRBV6-5 to TRBJ1-5, with 9 bases fitting TRBD1. The germline CDR1 and CDR2 sequences are MNHEY and SVGAGI. The junction had 9 bases not matched to a gene; V was cut back by 6 bases and J by 6 bases. The CDR3 has 15 residues. The CDR3 DNA is TGTGCCAGCAGCAGAACAGGGGGCGGGAGTCAGCCCCAGCATTTT. Residues: CASSRTGGGSQPQHF.

CDR3 residues: CASSYSRGPTLYGYTF. DNA for the CDR3: TGTGCCAGCAGTTATTCAAGGGGGCCCACCCTCTATGGCTACACCTTC. V gene TRBV6-5 combines with J gene TRBJ1-2, with 7 bases identical to TRBD1. V gave up 3 bases and J gave up 4 bases; unmatched junction bases: 11. The germline gives CDR1 MNHEY, CDR2 SVGAGI. The CDR3 is 16 amino acids.

The J gene is TRBJ2-7, the V gene TRBV6-4; no clear D gene. The CDR3 length is 14 residues. CDR1 and CDR2 (germline): MRHNA, SNTAGT. The V and J ends lost 4 bases and 5 bases respectively, with 15 bases between them. CDR3 nucleotide sequence: TGTGCCAGCAGTGTTGGCCCACCCCTCCACGAGCAGTACTTC. Encoded protein: CASSVGPPLHEQYF.

In its sample, this clone was seen once. The chain has TRBV18 and TRBJ2-1, with 12 bases matching TRBD1. Germline CDR1 KGHSH, CDR2 LQKENI. CDR3 length: 14 residues. V trimming: 6 bases; J trimming: 10 bases; junction bases outside the gene matches: 7. CDR3 region: CASSRGQGAREQFF. CDR3 nucleotides: TGTGCCAGCTCCCGGGGACAGGGGGCGCGGGAGCAGTTCTTC.

V and J are TRBV2 and TRBJ1-4; tentatively, D is TRBD1 (6 bases). CDR3 length: 15 residues. Germline V gene data show CDR1 as SNHLY and CDR2 as FYNNEI. V was trimmed by 6 bases and J by 0 bases, leaving 11 bases between them. The CDR3 spells CASRTTGSTNEKLFF. CDR3 in DNA: TGTGCCAGCAGGACCACAGGGTCAACTAATGAAAAACTGTTTTTT.